This record looks at one T cell receptor beta chain sequence and its context. Its matching antigen is unknown. Unique molecular identifiers were present in the TCR beta cDNA libraries. TCRdb re-analysed the PCR reads in MiXCR, keeping a single row per CDR3 protein. The data contain about 770,000 distinct CDR3 sequences, around 42% of them singletons. The data stem from a study of post-analysis software for immune sequencing data. General observations from the study: Normalized Chao1 diversity was significantly reduced in patients versus controls.

The TCR sequence derives from a girl aged 10 to 17 with multiple sclerosis. The sample consisted of blood.

CDR3 DNA sequence: TGTGCCAGCAGTTATGGGCTAGCGGGACTTAATGAGCAGTTCTTC. Translation gives CASSYGLAGLNEQFF. The rearrangement uses TRBV12-3 or TRBV12-4 and TRBJ2-1, with 9 bases fitting TRBD2. CDR3 size: 15 residues. V shed 4 bases, J shed 7 bases, and the junction held 8 bases outside the gene matches.